The source of this T cell receptor beta chain is a study of shared clonotypes between healthy human individuals. Notes on the study in general: Generation of non-shared clonotypes was less probable than generation of clonotypes shared by all four donors.

The count of this clone is one. The antigen remains undetermined. Deep was the level at which the assay was run. Original processing methods: Filtering differed since immunoSEQ provided only junctions, with no quality scores. This table comes from immunoSEQ multiplex PCR, and its TCRdb copy is limited to in-frame clones, with some not included. V and J calls and clone size come straight from that table; D and trimming were deduced from the DNA. The sample has 2.5 million or so clones; roughly 92% are singletons. The sequence was obtained from a man aged 18 to 29 in good health. Sequenced: naive CD4+ T cells sorted from blood. The subset is: CD45RA+ positively selected.

CDR3 DNA sequence: TGCGCCAGCAGCTTTTACAGTGGCACCGGGGAGCTGTTTTTT. It encodes CASSFYSGTGELFF. This chain links TRBV5-1 with TRBJ2-2; D not resolved. Germline V gene lookup returns CDR1 SGHRS and CDR2 YFSETQ. V was clipped by 2 bases and J by 4 bases, with 9 bases between them. The CDR3 length is 14 residues.